Each of the 17 T cell receptor beta chains below was sequenced from the same sample in a study of T and B cells in COVID-19 patients. TRB rearrangements were amplified by multiplex PCR with BIOMED2 TRB-A/B primers. TCRdb reanalysed the multiplex PCR reads using MiXCR and keeps one entry per CDR3 protein. The repertoire holds about 8,400 distinct CDR3 sequences, with around 25% as singletons. TRB was amplified from about 250-500 ng of blood genomic DNA. Source material: blood. The receptors were sampled from a human donor who had recovered from COVID-19.

Relative to its sample, this clonotype is medium-sized. The chain joins TRBV6-5 to TRBJ2-3; D is perhaps TRBD1 (6 bases). The V and J ends lost 8 bases and 7 bases respectively, with 16 bases between them. The CDR3 has 13 residues. Germline loops: CDR1 MNHEY, CDR2 SVGAGI. In DNA, the CDR3 is TGTGCCAGCCGAGGGGGAAAAGTGTATACGCAGTATTTT. Protein: CASRGGKVYTQYF.

By share, this clonotype counts as medium-sized (0.01 to 0.1%). V and J are TRBV19 and TRBJ2-6; maybe TRBD1 (5 bases). This CDR3 comprises 14 residues. Germline V gene sequence: CDR1 LNHDA, CDR2 SQIVND (reference sequence). V shed 10 bases and J shed 1 base, with 11 bases lying between them. The CDR3: CATQDTSGANVLTF. The CDR3 DNA reads TGTGCCACTCAGGACACGTCTGGGGCCAACGTCCTGACTTTC.

This clonotype has at least ten counts. The chain employs TRBV15 and TRBJ2-7, with D tentatively TRBD1 or TRBD2 (5 bases each). This CDR3 is 20 amino acids long. V was pared by 0 bases and J by 5 bases, with 29 bases between. CDR1 is LNHNV, CDR2 YYDKDF, per germline (reference sequence). The chain's CDR3 is CATSRDRGNAVWGSGDEQYF. DNA for the CDR3: TGTGCCACCAGCAGAGATAGAGGGAACGCGGTATGGGGGAGTGGCGACGAGCAGTACTTC.

This clonotype has a count of ten or more. The V and J genes are TRBV10-3 and TRBJ2-7; tentatively, D is TRBD1 (5 bases). The V end lost 0 bases, the J end lost 5 bases, and 17 bases lay between the germline ends. Germline V lookup: CDR1 ENHRY, CDR2 SYGVKD. CDR3 size: 16 residues. The CDR3 sequence is CAISESGRAIVDEQYF. CDR3 in DNA: TGTGCCATCAGTGAGTCCGGCAGGGCAATTGTGGACGAGCAGTACTTC.

CDR3 protein: CSVRSGRTNTGELFF. The CDR3 DNA reads TGCAGTGTGAGATCGGGCAGGACGAACACCGGGGAGCTGTTTTTT. This chain uses TRBV29-1 with TRBJ2-2, with unresolved D. The CDR3 contains 15 residues. CDR1 is SQVTM, CDR2 ANQGSEA, per germline.

This clonotype qualifies as medium-sized. This chain links TRBV6-5 with TRBJ1-6; the match to TRBD1 covers 9 bases. Germline CDR1 MNHEY, CDR2 SVGAGI. V lost 6 bases, J lost 5 bases, and 5 bases stayed unmatched. The length of the CDR3 is 15 residues. In DNA form, the CDR3 reads TGTGCCAGCAGGCCGGGACAGGGAAATAATTCACCCCTCCACTTT. Amino acid sequence: CASRPGQGNNSPLHF.

This clonotype was counted only a few times. This sequence joins TRBV4-3 and TRBJ2-3; 11 bases are shared with TRBD2. The germline CDR1 and CDR2 sequences are LGHNA and YSLEER. The CDR3 loop spans 16 amino acids. V lost 0 bases and J lost 1; bases outside the gene matches: 0. The CDR3 spells CASSQELAGGTDTQYF. The CDR3 DNA is TGCGCCAGCAGCCAAGAACTAGCGGGAGGCACAGATACGCAGTATTTT.

Concerning this clonotype: A read error is possible here, since a much larger clone lies one base away. V is TRBV6-1 and J is TRBJ2-7; possibly TRBD1 for D (5 bases). The CDR3 is 14 amino acids. The V gene lost 11 bases and the J gene lost 2 bases, with 19 bases spanning the gap. Germline CDR1 MNHNS, CDR2 SASEGT. CDR3 protein: CAGVQWGETYEQYF. As DNA, the CDR3 is TGTGCCGGCGTACAATGGGGCGAAACCTACGAGCAGTACTTC.

The V and J genes are TRBV28 and TRBJ1-3; D perhaps matches TRBD1 (5 bases). The V end lost 6 bases, the J end lost 2 bases, and 5 bases lay between the germline ends. The CDR3 length is 12 residues. Germline assignment: CDR1 MDHEN and CDR2 SYDVKM. Written as DNA, the CDR3 is TGTGCCAGCAGGGGGCCTGGAAACACCATATATTTT. Amino acid sequence: CASRGPGNTIYF.

By frequency in the sample, this clonotype is medium-sized. This chain links TRBV19 with TRBJ2-5; perhaps TRBD2 as D (5 bases). CDR1 and CDR2 (germline): LNHDA, SQIVND (reference sequence). This CDR3 is built from 13 residues. V lost 9 bases and J 1 base, leaving 12 bases between the germline ends. The CDR3 DNA sequence: TGTGCCAGCGGCGGACTTATCCAAGAGACCCAGTACTTC. Amino acid sequence: CASGGLIQETQYF.

This clonotype is categorized as medium-sized. This sequence joins TRBV6-2 or TRBV6-3 and TRBJ2-5, with unresolved D. Germline CDR1 and CDR2: MNHEY and SVGEGT. V was clipped by 8 bases and J by 2 bases, with 6 bases between them. The CDR3 has 11 residues. This CDR3 reads CASGIQETQYF. The DNA of the CDR3 is TGTGCCAGCGGAATACAAGAGACCCAGTACTTC.

This clonotype is medium-sized. V and J are TRBV29-1 and TRBJ2-6; the D is unclear. This CDR3 is built from 14 residues. V lost 2 bases, J lost 4 bases, and 9 bases lay in between. Germline CDR1 and CDR2: SQVTM and ANQGSEA. CDR3 sequence reads: CSVERGSGANVLTF. DNA for the CDR3: TGCAGCGTTGAACGCGGCTCCGGGGCCAACGTCCTGACTTTC.

This clonotype was seen ten or more times. The J gene is TRBJ2-2, the V gene TRBV24-1; 10 bases match TRBD1. The CDR3 totals 14 residues. Germline V lookup: CDR1 KGHDR, CDR2 SFDVKD. J gave up 4 bases and V 9 bases, and 4 bases lay outside the gene matches. CDR3 region: CATGRQGATGELFF. CDR3 bases: TGTGCCACCGGGAGACAGGGGGCCACCGGGGAGCTGTTTTTT.

This clonotype was picked up many times. CDR3 bases: TGTGCCAGCAGTTACGGGGACAGGGAATACGAGGCTTTCTTT. Protein: CASSYGDREYEAFF. This chain uses TRBV6-5 with TRBJ1-1; TRBD1 matches 9 bases. The CDR3 is made up of 14 amino acids. After removal of 2 bases from V and 11 bases from J, the junction contained 9 bases not matched to a gene. In germline, CDR1 is MNHEY, CDR2 SVGAGI.

The chain combines TRBV19 with TRBJ2-7, with a weak D call TRBD2 (6 bases). Germline CDR1 and CDR2: LNHDA and SQIVND (reference sequence). The CDR3 has 15 residues. With 10 bases removed from V and 0 bases from J, the gap between germline ends came to 19 bases. The CDR3 is CATSALASSSYEQYF. CDR3 DNA: TGTGCCACCTCTGCCCTAGCGTCGAGCTCCTACGAGCAGTACTTC.

Note on this clonotype: The junction and the germline gene differ at one end; a read error may be behind it. J is TRBJ2-3 and V is TRBV15, with TRBD2 matching 15 bases. Looked up from germline, CDR1 is LNHNV and CDR2 is YYDKDF (reference sequence). The CDR3 has 17 residues. DNA of the CDR3: TGTGCCAGCAGCCCCGGACTAGCGGGAGGGCCCACAGATACGCAGTATTTT. Translating gives CASSPGLAGGPTDTQYF.

The genes are TRBV4-3 and TRBJ2-7; TRBD2 matches 9 bases. After removal of 0 bases from V and 3 bases from J, the junction contained 6 bases not matched to a gene. The CDR3 runs 16 residues. Germline assignment: CDR1 LGHNA and CDR2 YSLEER. The CDR3 region is CASSQDRYSGSYEQYF. CDR3 nucleotide sequence: TGCGCCAGCAGCCAAGATCGATATAGCGGGAGCTACGAGCAGTACTTC.